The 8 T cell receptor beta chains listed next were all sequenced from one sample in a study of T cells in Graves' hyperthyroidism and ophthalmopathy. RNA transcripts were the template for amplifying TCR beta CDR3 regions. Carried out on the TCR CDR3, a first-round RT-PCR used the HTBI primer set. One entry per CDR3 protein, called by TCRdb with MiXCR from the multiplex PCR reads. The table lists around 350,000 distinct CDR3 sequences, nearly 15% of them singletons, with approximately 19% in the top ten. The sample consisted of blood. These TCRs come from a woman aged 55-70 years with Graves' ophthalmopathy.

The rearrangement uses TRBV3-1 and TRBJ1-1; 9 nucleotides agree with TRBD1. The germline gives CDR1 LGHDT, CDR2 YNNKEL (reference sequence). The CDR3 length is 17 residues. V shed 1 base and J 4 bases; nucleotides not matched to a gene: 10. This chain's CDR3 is CASSQVGTGYLSTEAFF. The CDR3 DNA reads TGTGCCAGCAGCCAAGTCGGGACAGGGTACTTGAGCACTGAAGCTTTCTTT.

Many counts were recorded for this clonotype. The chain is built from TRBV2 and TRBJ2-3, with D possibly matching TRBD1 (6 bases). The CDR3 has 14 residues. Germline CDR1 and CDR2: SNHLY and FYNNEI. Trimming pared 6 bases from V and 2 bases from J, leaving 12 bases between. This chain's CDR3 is CASSPKGVTDTQYF. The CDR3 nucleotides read TGTGCCAGCAGCCCAAAGGGGGTCACAGATACGCAGTATTTT.

CDR3 nucleotide sequence: TGTGCCAGCAGCCAAGCAACAGGGGGGTACACCGGGGAGCTGTTTTTT. Translation: CASSQATGGYTGELFF. The chain joins TRBV3-1 to TRBJ2-2, with 8 bases matching TRBD1. Germline trimming cut 1 base from V and 3 bases from J; bases unmatched to any gene: 4. CDR1 is LGHDT and CDR2 is YNNKEL in the germline V gene (reference sequence). The CDR3 sequence is 16 residues long.

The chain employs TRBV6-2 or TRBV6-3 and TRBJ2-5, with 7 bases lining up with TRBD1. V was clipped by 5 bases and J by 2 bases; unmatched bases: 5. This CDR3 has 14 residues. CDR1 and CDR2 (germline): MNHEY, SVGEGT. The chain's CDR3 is CASSHGQAQETQYF. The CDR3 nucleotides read TGTGCCAGCAGTCACGGACAGGCGCAAGAGACCCAGTACTTC.

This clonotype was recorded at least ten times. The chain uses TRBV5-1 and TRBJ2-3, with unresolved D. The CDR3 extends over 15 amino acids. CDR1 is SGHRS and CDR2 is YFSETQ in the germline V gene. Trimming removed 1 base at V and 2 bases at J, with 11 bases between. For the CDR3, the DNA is TGCGCCAGCAGCTTGCATCGAGCTGCCACAGATACGCAGTATTTT. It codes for CASSLHRAATDTQYF.

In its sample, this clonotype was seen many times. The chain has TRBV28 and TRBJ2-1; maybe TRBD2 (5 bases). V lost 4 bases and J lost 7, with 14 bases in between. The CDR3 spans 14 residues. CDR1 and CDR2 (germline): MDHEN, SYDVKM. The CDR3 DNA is TGTGCCAGCAGTTCCCCGGGAATTCGTAATGAGCAGTTCTTC. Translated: CASSSPGIRNEQFF.

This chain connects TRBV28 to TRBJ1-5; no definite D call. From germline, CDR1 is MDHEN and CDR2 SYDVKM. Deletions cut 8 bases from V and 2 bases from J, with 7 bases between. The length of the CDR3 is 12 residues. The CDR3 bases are TGTGCCAGCCGGGCAGGCAATCAGCCCCAGCATTTT. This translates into CASRAGNQPQHF.

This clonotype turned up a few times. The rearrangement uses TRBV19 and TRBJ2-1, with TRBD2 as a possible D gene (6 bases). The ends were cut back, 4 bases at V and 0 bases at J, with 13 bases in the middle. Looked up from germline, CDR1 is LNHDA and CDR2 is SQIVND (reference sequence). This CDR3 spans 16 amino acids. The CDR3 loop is CASSTRTDYSYNEQFF. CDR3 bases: TGTGCCAGTAGTACCAGGACGGACTACTCCTACAATGAGCAGTTCTTC.